This T cell receptor (beta chain) was recovered during a study of a mutant IDH1 vaccine in newly diagnosed glioma. Study-wide context: The initiation of vaccination occurred 4-6 weeks after radiotherapy alone, or with temozolomide cycles.

Time point defined: week 35, safety follow-up. A 20-mer mutant IDH1 peptide at 300 ug was injected subcutaneously with topical imiquimod. Germline loops: CDR1 SNHLY, CDR2 FYNNEI. V lost 8 bases, J lost 0 bases, and 11 bases lay in between. CDR3 length: 14 residues. The table came from immunoSEQ multiplex PCR; TCRdb's copy has only in-frame clones and leaves some out. The repertoire holds some 44,000 clones, with around 83% as singletons. A note on this clone: Antigen: not known.

The V and J genes are TRBV2 and TRBJ2-1, with D maybe TRBD2 (6 bases). The sample in question was PBMCs, obtained from a glioma patient whose treatment included an IDH1 peptide vaccine. The origin of this receptor is a woman aged 50 to 60 with glioma. As DNA, the CDR3 is TGTGCCAGCTATGAGACTAGCTCCTACAATGAGCAGTTCTTC. Its translation: CASYETSSYNEQFF.